This passage covers 10 T cell receptor beta chains from one sample sequenced in a study of blood T cell repertoires in COVID-19 (dated by TCRdb to the early 2020s). Library creation used the immunoSEQ multiplex PCR assay. In TCRdb, the immuneACCESS table is reduced to in-frame sequences with V and J assigned. These tables do not hold every clone; where another copy was compared, an unresolved V gene accounts for under half, and the others remain unexplained. Here the sample has around 140,000 clones; approximately 81% occur a single time. The top ten constitute roughly 8% of the sample. Source material: peripheral blood. The receptors derive from a human donor in a cohort sampled during active COVID-19.

The chain employs TRBV6-2 or TRBV6-3 and TRBJ1-2, with D maybe TRBD1 (6 bases). This CDR3 has 12 amino acids. Per the germline V gene, CDR1 is MNHEY and CDR2 is SVGEGT. Trimming cost V 6 bases and J 5 bases, with 10 bases left between them. This CDR3 reads CASSRTVYGYTF. The CDR3 nucleotides read TGTGCCAGCAGCAGGACAGTGTATGGCTACACCTTC.

The CDR3 DNA reads TGTGCCACCCACCCCTTTGACAGGGGTAACTATGGCTACACCTTC. This translates into CATHPFDRGNYGYTF. This chain uses TRBV28 with TRBJ1-2; 8 bases are a match to TRBD1. V shed 10 bases, J shed 1 base, and the junction held 11 bases outside the gene matches. Germline CDR1 MDHEN, CDR2 SYDVKM. The CDR3 is 15 amino acids.

V usage is TRBV2 and J usage is TRBJ1-5, with 7 bases aligning to TRBD1. With 6 bases clipped from V and 7 bases from J, the junction kept 6 bases outside the gene matches. This CDR3 comprises 13 residues. Germline V gene sequence: CDR1 SNHLY, CDR2 FYNNEI. CDR3 coding DNA: TGTGCCAGCAGCGAGGGACAGCGCCAGCCCCAGCATTTT. This gives the protein CASSEGQRQPQHF.

V gene TRBV7-3 combines with J gene TRBJ2-1; 9 nucleotides align to TRBD2. V shed 4 bases and J 5 bases; nucleotides not matched to a gene: 9. Germline V CDR1 and CDR2: SGHTA, FQGTGA. The CDR3 totals 16 residues. DNA of the CDR3: TGTGCCAGCAGCTCTTACTTAGCGGGAGTAAACAATGAGCAGTTCTTC. Encoded protein: CASSSYLAGVNNEQFF.

The chain uses TRBV5-5 and TRBJ1-5; 9 bases are a match to TRBD1. CDR1 is SGHKS, CDR2 YYEKEE, per germline (reference sequence). The CDR3 contains 16 residues. With V trimmed by 4 bases and J by 4 bases, 9 bases remained unmatched. The CDR3 sequence is CASSVGQGQANQPQHF. CDR3 nucleotides: TGTGCCAGCAGCGTCGGACAGGGGCAGGCGAATCAGCCCCAGCATTTT. Variable domain in full (rest from reference TRBV5-5 and TRBJ1-5): DAGVTQSPTHLIKTRGQQVTLRCSPISGHKSVSWYQQVLGQGPQFIFQYYEKEERGRGNFPDRFSARQFPNYSSELNVNALLLGDSALYLCASSVGQGQANQPQHFGDGTRLSIL.

The rearrangement uses TRBV5-6 and TRBJ1-1; 9 positions match TRBD1. V trimming: 6 bases; J trimming: 5 bases; junction bases outside the gene matches: 5. Germline CDR1 reads SGHDT; CDR2 reads YYEEEE. The CDR3 extends over 13 amino acids. CDR3 nucleotides: TGTGCCAGCATCAAACAGGGGGCGACTGAAGCTTTCTTT. This encodes CASIKQGATEAFF.

This clone was detected a few times. The chain employs TRBV3-1 (or the pseudogene TRBV3-2) and TRBJ1-3; tentatively, D is TRBD1 (5 bases). CDR1 is LGHDT, CDR2 YNNKEL, per germline (reference sequence). The CDR3 has 16 residues. V lost 2 bases and J lost 7, with 18 bases in between. The CDR3 reads CASSQPIGGRRNTIYF. The CDR3 DNA is TGTGCCAGCAGCCAACCGATCGGGGGACGGCGGAACACCATATATTTT.

The V call is TRBV11-3, the J call TRBJ2-7; 9 nucleotides line up with TRBD1. The germline CDR1 and CDR2 sequences are SGHNT and YENEEA. J gave up 2 bases and V 5 bases, and 7 bases lay outside the gene matches. This CDR3 region has 15 residues. The CDR3 bases are TGTGCCAGCAGCGAAGGGGGACAGGGAACCTACGAGCAGTACTTC. Protein sequence: CASSEGGQGTYEQYF.

The V call is TRBV10-3, the J call TRBJ2-2, with 9 bases lining up with TRBD2. CDR3 length: 15 residues. The trim removed 3 bases at V and 5 bases at J, leaving 4 bases unmatched. Germline V gene lookup returns CDR1 ENHRY and CDR2 SYGVKD. CDR3 nucleotide sequence: TGTGCCATCAGTGACTTTACTAGCGGGACCGGGGAGCTGTTTTTT. Translation gives CAISDFTSGTGELFF.

The chain is built from TRBV11-3 and TRBJ2-3; TRBD1 might be the D (5 bases). Germline V gene data show CDR1 as SGHNT and CDR2 as YENEEA. The V gene lost 1 base and the J gene lost 0 bases, with 5 bases spanning the gap. This CDR3 has 14 amino acids. CDR3 sequence: CASSLGQSTDTQYF. CDR3 nucleotide sequence: TGTGCCAGCAGCTTAGGACAGAGCACAGATACGCAGTATTTT.